This T cell receptor beta chain was retrieved from a study of molecular identifiers for immune sequencing clone quantification (dated by TCRdb to about 2018). Background on the whole study: For a replicate experiment, the RNA from either approximately 20,000 or 100,000 naive CD8 T cells was divided into five aliquots, and four of those aliquots went on to sequencing. This methods study used CD8 T cells to benchmark TCR RNA copy counting and molecular-identifier clustering-based TCR repertoire sequencing (MIDCIRS). Broader findings and caveats from the paper: Spiked-in Jurkat TCR RNA equivalent to a single cell was reported to be detectable even among 750,000 to 1,000,000 naive CD8 T cells. In CMV-specific effector cells, over 99% of molecules were held by clones above 20 RNA copies, whereas under 1% of molecules were held by such clones in naive cells. Highly expanded clone sizes could be underestimated if identical TCR molecules share a barcode. Spiked-in Jurkat TCR RNA (around 9 copies' worth), which is not part of the donor repertoire, was contained in the naive libraries. About three recovered TCR RNA copies per cell were obtained by modeling, versus around 9.8 by digital PCR, implying a capture efficiency of 30% to 35%. When barcode sub-clustering was not used, chimeric consensus sequences inflated TCR diversity, with chimeras reaching as high as 47%.

Naive CD8 T cell libraries were made from 20,000 to 1,000,000 sorted cells using 10%, 30% or 50% of purified RNA. Naive CD8 T cells, defined as CD8+CD4-CCR7+CD45RA+, were FACS-sorted into RLT Plus buffer on a BD FACSAria II. To test detection sensitivity, Jurkat RNA equivalent to approximately nine TCR copies was spiked into samples of about 19,000-1,000,000 naive CD8 T cells. Enrichment of CD8 T cells was performed with RosetteSep CD8+ T Cell Enrichment Cocktail and Ficoll-Paque, after which ACK red cell lysis was carried out. The library was prepared using PCR. TCRdb shows the sequencer as NextSeq 500. Preparation of bulk TCR libraries followed a previously described approach, with the TCR primers listed in Table S5. Purification of total RNA was performed with the Qiagen AllPrep DNA/RNA kit. Before analysis, reads from multiple sequencing runs of one library were combined. The original methods were these. Reads were retained only if the reads had an exact TCR constant sequence, and the retained reads were trimmed to 150 nt and grouped according to their 12-nt molecular barcodes. Reads within each barcode group were sub-clustered using a 15% Levenshtein threshold, and quality-weighted consensus sequences were constructed for each RNA molecule. Non-functional sequences were filtered out, along with any lower-count sequence sitting one edit away from another sequence. Based on a fit of two negative binomial distributions, barcode sub-clusters having less than 20% of the maximum read count were discarded. The public sequencing data were trimmed at Q25 with fastp and processed into clonotypes with MiXCR by TCRdb, which kept only in-frame beta chains. Rows are unified per CDR3 protein, each entry keeping the most common DNA and genes. The authors' filters were not applied to this entry. Recorded for this sample are more than 85,000 distinct CDR3 sequences; 30% to 45% of them occurred a single time. About 9.1% of the sample is held by the ten biggest clonotypes.

Regarding this clonotype: Which antigen it targets is not known. One junction end does not reproduce the germline sequence, and a read error may be involved.

The CDR3, cysteine through phenylalanine, is 14 amino acids long. Here the CDR3 DNA is all that survives: 42 bases in frame from base 1. From the germline V gene, CDR1 is SQVTM and CDR2 is ANQGSEA. The sequence is built from TRBV29-1 and TRBJ2-5; 7 central bases correspond to TRBD2. The sample taken for sequencing was naive CD8+ T cells from blood, with Jurkat cell RNA spiked in. Reading the label with the study, this specimen's cell subset or site is: FACS-sorted CD8+CD4-CCR7+CD45RA+ naive T cells. The receptor was isolated from a human donor in good health. Some libraries in this study had Jurkat cell RNA spiked in. The nucleotide sequence is TGCGGCGTTGACGTAACTAGCGTGATGGAGACCCAGTACTTC. Translated, it reads CGVDVTSVMETQYF.